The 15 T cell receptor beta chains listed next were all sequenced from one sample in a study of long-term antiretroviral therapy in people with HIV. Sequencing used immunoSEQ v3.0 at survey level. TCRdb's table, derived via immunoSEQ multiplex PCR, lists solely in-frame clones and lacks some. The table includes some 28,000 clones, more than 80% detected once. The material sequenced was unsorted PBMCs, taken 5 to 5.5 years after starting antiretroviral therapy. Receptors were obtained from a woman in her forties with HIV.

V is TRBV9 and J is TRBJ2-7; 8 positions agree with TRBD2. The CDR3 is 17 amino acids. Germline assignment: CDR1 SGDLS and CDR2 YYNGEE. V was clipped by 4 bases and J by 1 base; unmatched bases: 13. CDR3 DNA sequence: TGTGCCAGCAGCACCCCCCTGGCGGGGGGACAATCCTACGAGCAGTACTTC. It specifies CASSTPLAGGQSYEQYF.

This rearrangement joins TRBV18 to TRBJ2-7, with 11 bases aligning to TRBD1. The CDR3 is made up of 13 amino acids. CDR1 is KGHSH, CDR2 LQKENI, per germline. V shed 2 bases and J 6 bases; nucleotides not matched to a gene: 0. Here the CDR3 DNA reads TGTGCCAGCTCACCAGGGACAGGGGGCGAGCAGTACTTC. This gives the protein CASSPGTGGEQYF.

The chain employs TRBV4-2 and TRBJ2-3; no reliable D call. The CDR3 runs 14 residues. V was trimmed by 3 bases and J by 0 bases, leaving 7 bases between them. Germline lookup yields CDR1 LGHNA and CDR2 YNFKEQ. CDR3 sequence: CASSHDTSTDTQYF. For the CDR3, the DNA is TGTGCCAGCAGCCATGATACTAGCACAGATACGCAGTATTTT.

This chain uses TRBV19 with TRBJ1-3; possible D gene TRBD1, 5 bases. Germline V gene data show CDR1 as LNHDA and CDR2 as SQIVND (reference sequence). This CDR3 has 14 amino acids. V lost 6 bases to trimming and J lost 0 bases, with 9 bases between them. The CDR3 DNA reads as TGTGCCAGTAGAAGGCAGGGCTCTGGAAACACCATATATTTT. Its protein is CASRRQGSGNTIYF. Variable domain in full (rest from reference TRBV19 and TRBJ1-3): DGGITQSPKYLFRKEGQNVTLSCEQNLNHDAMYWYRQDPGQGLRLIYYSQIVNDFQKGDIAEGYSVSREKKESFPLTVTSAQKNPTAFYLCASRRQGSGNTIYFGEGSWLTVV.

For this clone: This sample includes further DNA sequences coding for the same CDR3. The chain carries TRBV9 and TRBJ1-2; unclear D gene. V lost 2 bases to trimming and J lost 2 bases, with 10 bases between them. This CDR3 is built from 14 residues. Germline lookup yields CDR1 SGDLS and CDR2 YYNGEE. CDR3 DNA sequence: TGTGCCAGCAGCGTCGGAGGAGGGAACTATGGCTACACCTTC. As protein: CASSVGGGNYGYTF.

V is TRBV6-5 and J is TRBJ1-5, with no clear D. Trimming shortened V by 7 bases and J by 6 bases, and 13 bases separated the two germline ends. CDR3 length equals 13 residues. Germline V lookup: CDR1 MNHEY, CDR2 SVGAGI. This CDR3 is CASTLGWGQPQHF. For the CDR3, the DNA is TGTGCCAGCACCTTAGGTTGGGGTCAGCCCCAGCATTTT.

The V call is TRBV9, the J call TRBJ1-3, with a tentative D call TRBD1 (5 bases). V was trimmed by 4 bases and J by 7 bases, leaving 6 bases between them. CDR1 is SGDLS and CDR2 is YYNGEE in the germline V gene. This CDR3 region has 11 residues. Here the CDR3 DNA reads TGTGCCAGCAGCCGGGGGAACACCATATATTTT. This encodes CASSRGNTIYF.

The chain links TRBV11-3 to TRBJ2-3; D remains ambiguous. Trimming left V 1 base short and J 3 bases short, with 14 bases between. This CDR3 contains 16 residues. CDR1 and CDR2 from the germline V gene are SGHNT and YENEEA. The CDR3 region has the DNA TGTGCCAGCAGCTTAGGGGCGGCTAGTTCTACAGATACGCAGTATTTT. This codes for CASSLGAASSTDTQYF.

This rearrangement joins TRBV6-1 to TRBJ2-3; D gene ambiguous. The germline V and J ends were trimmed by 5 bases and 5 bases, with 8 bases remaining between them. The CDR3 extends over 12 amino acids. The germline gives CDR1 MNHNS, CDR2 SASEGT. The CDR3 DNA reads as TGTGCCAGCAGTCCAGTAAGAGATACGCAGTATTTT. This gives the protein CASSPVRDTQYF.

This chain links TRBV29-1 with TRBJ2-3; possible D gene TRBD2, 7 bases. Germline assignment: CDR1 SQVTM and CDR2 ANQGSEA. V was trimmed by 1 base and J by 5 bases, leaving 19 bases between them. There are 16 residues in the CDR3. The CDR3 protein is CSVEVVVGGQEDTQYF. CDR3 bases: TGCAGCGTTGAAGTGGTAGTCGGGGGGCAAGAAGATACGCAGTATTTT.

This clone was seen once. Here the CDR3 DNA reads TGTGCCAGCAGCTTAGGGAGAGTGGGACAATCTCCCTACGAGCAGTACTTC. Its translation: CASSLGRVGQSPYEQYF. The V and J genes are TRBV7-8 and TRBJ2-7; the D gene is possibly TRBD1 (6 bases). CDR3 length: 17 residues. Germline CDR1 and CDR2: SGHVS and FQNEAQ. The V gene lost 1 base and the J gene lost 2 bases, with 18 bases spanning the gap.

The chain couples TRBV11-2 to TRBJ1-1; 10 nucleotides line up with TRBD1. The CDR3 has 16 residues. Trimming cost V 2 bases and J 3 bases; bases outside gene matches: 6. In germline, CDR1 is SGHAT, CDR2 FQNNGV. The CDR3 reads CASSLREDRGDTEAFF. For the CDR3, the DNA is TGTGCCAGCAGCTTAAGGGAGGACAGGGGGGACACTGAAGCTTTCTTT.

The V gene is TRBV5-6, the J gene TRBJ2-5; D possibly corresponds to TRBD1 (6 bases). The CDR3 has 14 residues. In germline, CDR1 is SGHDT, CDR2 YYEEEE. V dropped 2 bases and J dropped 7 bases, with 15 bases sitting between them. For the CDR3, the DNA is TGTGCCAGCAGCTTAAAACAGGGAACAGGGACCCAGTACTTC. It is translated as CASSLKQGTGTQYF.

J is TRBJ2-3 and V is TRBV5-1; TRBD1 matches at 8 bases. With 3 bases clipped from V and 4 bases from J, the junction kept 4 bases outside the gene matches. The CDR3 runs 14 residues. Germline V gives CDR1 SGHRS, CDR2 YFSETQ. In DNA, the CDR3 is TGCGCCAGCAGCTACCGACAGGGGCCAGATACGCAGTATTTT. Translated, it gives CASSYRQGPDTQYF.

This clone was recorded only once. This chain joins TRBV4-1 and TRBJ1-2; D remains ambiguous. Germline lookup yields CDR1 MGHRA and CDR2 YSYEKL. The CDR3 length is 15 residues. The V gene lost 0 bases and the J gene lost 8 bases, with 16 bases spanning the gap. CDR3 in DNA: TGCGCCAGCAGCCAAGAATTGATCGACTTGGGGGGCTACACCTTC. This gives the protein CASSQELIDLGGYTF.